The subject of this entry is one T cell receptor (beta chain). Original handling: Reference gene primer amplification in the assay estimated nucleated cell counts. The repertoire was sequenced with immunoSEQ multiplex PCR; TCRdb's copy has only in-frame clones and lacks some. V and J calls and clone size follow that table, whereas D and trimming were derived from the DNA. The sample contains some 150,000 clones, roughly 87% of which appear only once. This record comes from a study of blood T cell repertoires in COVID-19. Study overall: From the United States, Italy and Spain came samples of acute and convalescent COVID-19. Sources were T cells, B-cell-depleted T cells, or PBMCs; the material itself was cDNA or gDNA.

V was trimmed by 4 bases and J by 6 bases, leaving 13 bases between them. CDR1 MDHEN and CDR2 SYDVKM come from the germline V gene. This CDR3 comprises 14 residues. Sequencing used peripheral blood. The chain couples TRBV28 to TRBJ1-3; no clear D gene. The origin of this receptor is a woman aged 55-75 years who had recovered from COVID-19. The CDR3 nucleotides read TGTGCCAGCAGTTCGGGGAGCGTAGAAAACACCATATATTTT. Translated, it gives CASSSGSVENTIYF.